A selection of T cell receptor beta chains follows, all from one sample in a study of blood T cells in healthy people across ages. TCRdb re-called the 5' RACE reads with MiXCR, one entry per CDR3 protein. This table holds some 760,000 distinct CDR3 sequences, 20% to 25% found once. Another study also made use of these data, one on T cells of mothers and their children.

Input material: blood. The receptors stem from a boy younger than 18 in good health. The CDR3 runs from the conserved cysteine through the conserved F or W. The order of the fields is clone size, V gene, J gene, D gene, CDR3 protein, CDR3 DNA. A D gene is named only where the DNA matches it firmly. Clone sizes are given selectively: once, few, many, or a class where the clone is expanded.

>few|TRBV7-2|TRBJ1-6|NA
CASSSYTSSPLHF
TGTGCCAGCAGCTCATACACCAGTTCACCCCTCCACTTT
>NA|TRBV27|TRBJ2-1|TRBD2
CASCSGVYNEQFF
TGTGCCAGTTGTAGCGGGGTTTACAATGAGCAGTTCTTC
>NA|TRBV4-2|TRBJ2-7|NA
CASSQGMWDGEQYF
TGTGCCAGCAGCCAGGGTATGTGGGACGGCGAGCAGTACTTC
>NA|TRBV24-1|TRBJ2-2|NA
CATGSEMNTGELFF
TGTGCCACCGGTAGCGAAATGAACACCGGGGAGCTGTTTTTT
>NA|TRBV29-1|TRBJ2-7|NA
CSVEDGDTLEAYEQYF
TGCAGCGTTGAAGATGGGGACACCCTGGAAGCCTACGAGCAGTACTTC
>NA|TRBV20-1|TRBJ1-5|NA
CSAREGGVGQPQHF
TGCAGTGCTAGAGAGGGAGGGGTCGGACAGCCCCAGCATTTT
>few|TRBV29-1|TRBJ1-2|TRBD1
CSVGTGRDYGYTF
TGCAGCGTCGGGACAGGGCGAGACTATGGCTACACCTTC
>few|TRBV6-1|TRBJ1-5|TRBD1
CASSEAGTGKSNQPQHF
TGTGCCAGCAGTGAAGCCGGGACAGGGAAGAGCAATCAGCCCCAGCATTTT
>NA|TRBV29-1|TRBJ2-7|TRBD2
CSVLAGDYEQYF
TGCAGCGTTTTGGCGGGGGACTACGAGCAGTACTTC
>NA|TRBV7-3|TRBJ2-1|NA
CASSLSGAGEQFF
TGTGCCAGCAGCTTATCCGGGGCTGGGGAGCAGTTCTTC
>few|TRBV10-2|TRBJ1-6|TRBD1
CASRQGANSPLHF
TGCGCCAGCAGACAGGGGGCGAATTCACCCCTCCACTTT
>NA|TRBV6-5|TRBJ1-5|TRBD1
CASRRDSNQPQHF
TGTGCCAGCAGACGGGACAGTAATCAGCCCCAGCATTTT
>NA|TRBV5-1|TRBJ2-7|NA
CASSLYNREQTSYEQYF
TGCGCCAGCAGCTTGTACAACAGGGAACAGACGTCCTACGAGCAGTACTTC
>NA|TRBV20-1|TRBJ2-3|NA
CSANEGSDTQYF
TGCAGTGCGAACGAGGGTTCAGATACGCAGTATTTT
>NA|TRBV7-3|TRBJ2-3|NA
CASSPGPSGLGTDTQYF
TGTGCCAGCAGCCCCGGCCCGTCCGGGCTGGGGACAGATACGCAGTATTTT
>NA|TRBV5-6|TRBJ2-3|NA
CASSLDASRSTDTQYF
TGTGCCAGCAGCTTGGACGCTAGTAGAAGCACAGATACGCAGTATTTT
>NA|TRBV20-1|TRBJ2-1|NA
CSAEPPGDLYNEQFF
TGCAGTGCTGAACCTCCAGGCGATCTCTACAATGAGCAGTTCTTC
>few|TRBV7-2|TRBJ1-4|NA
CASSFRRDKNEKLFF
TGTGCCAGCAGCTTTCGCCGGGACAAGAATGAAAAACTGTTTTTT
>NA|TRBV5-1|TRBJ1-1|NA
CASSLAQGQEAFF
TGCGCCAGCAGCTTGGCCCAAGGCCAAGAAGCTTTCTTT
>few|TRBV7-9|TRBJ2-1|TRBD1
CASSLLVRTGWNEQFF
TGTGCCAGCAGCCTGTTGGTCCGGACAGGGTGGAATGAGCAGTTCTTC
>few|TRBV7-2|TRBJ2-3|TRBD1
CASSLGQGAHTQYF
TGTGCCAGCAGCCTCGGACAGGGGGCGCATACGCAGTATTTT
>NA|TRBV6-5|TRBJ1-4|NA
CASSYGGVAEKLFF
TGTGCCAGCAGTTACGGGGGGGTTGCTGAAAAACTGTTTTTT
>NA|TRBV19|TRBJ2-7|NA
CASSPDARGYEQYF
TGTGCCAGTAGTCCCGACGCTAGAGGCTACGAGCAGTACTTC
>NA|TRBV3-1|TRBJ1-2|NA
CASSQVTLYGYTF
TGTGCCAGCAGCCAAGTGACACTCTATGGCTACACCTTC
>few|TRBV5-1|TRBJ2-7|TRBD1
CASSLTGDSPYEQYF
TGCGCCAGCAGCCTGACAGGGGATAGCCCCTACGAGCAGTACTTC
>few|TRBV28|TRBJ1-6|TRBD1
CASSSPGQGLSYNSPLHF
TGTGCCAGCAGTTCCCCGGGACAGGGCCTCTCCTATAATTCACCCCTCCACTTT
>NA|TRBV5-1|TRBJ1-1|NA
CASSPEQNTEAFF
TGCGCCAGCAGCCCAGAACAGAACACTGAAGCTTTCTTT
>NA|TRBV20-1|TRBJ2-3|TRBD2
CSARPSGSTDTQYF
TGCAGTGCTAGACCTAGCGGGAGCACAGATACGCAGTATTTT
>NA|TRBV3-1|TRBJ2-4|TRBD2
CASSGLAGGRKNILYF
TGTGCCAGCAGTGGACTAGCGGGAGGGCGTAAAAACATTCTGTACTTC
>NA|TRBV7-8|TRBJ2-7|NA
CASSTPSMHFSYEQYF
TGTGCCAGCAGCACCCCATCCATGCACTTCTCCTACGAGCAGTACTTC
>NA|TRBV18|TRBJ1-5|NA
CASSPAENQPQHF
TGTGCCAGCTCACCTGCGGAGAATCAGCCCCAGCATTTT
>NA|TRBV21-1|TRBJ1-3|NA
CASSKPRDRGRRGNTIYF
TGTGCCAGCAGCAAGCCCCGGGACAGGGGGCGAAGAGGAAACACCATATATTTT
>few|TRBV5-1|TRBJ2-7|NA
CASSPTGRYEQYF
TGCGCCAGCAGCCCCACCGGGAGATACGAGCAGTACTTC
>NA|TRBV7-2|TRBJ1-4|NA
CASSPRLVGQRKEKLFF
TGTGCCAGCAGCCCACGGCTGGTTGGGCAACGAAAAGAAAAACTGTTTTTT